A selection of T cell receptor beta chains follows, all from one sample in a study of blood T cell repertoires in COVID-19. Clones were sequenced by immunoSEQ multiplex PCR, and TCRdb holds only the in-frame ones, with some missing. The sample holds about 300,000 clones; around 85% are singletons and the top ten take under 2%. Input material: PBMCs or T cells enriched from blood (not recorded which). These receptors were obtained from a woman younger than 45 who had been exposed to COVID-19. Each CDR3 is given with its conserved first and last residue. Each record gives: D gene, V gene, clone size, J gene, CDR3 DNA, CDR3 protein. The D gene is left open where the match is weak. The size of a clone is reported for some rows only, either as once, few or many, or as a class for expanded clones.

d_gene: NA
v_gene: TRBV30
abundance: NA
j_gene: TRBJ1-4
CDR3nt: TGTGCCTGGAGGGCAGGACAGACAACTAATGAAAAACTGTTTTTT
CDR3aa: CAWRAGQTTNEKLFF

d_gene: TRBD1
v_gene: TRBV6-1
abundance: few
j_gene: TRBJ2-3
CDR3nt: TGTGCCAGCAGTGATCTCAGGGGGCTCACAGATACGCAGTATTTT
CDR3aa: CASSDLRGLTDTQYF

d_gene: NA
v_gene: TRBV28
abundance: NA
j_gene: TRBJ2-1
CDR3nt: TGTGCCAGCAGTTTGGAGGGGGGGCTGGGTGAGCAGTTCTTC
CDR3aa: CASSLEGGLGEQFF

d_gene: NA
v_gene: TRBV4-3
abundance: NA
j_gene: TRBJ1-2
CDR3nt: TGCGCCAGCAGCCAAGATAGGCCCAGGGCCCGGGGCTACACCTTC
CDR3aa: CASSQDRPRARGYTF

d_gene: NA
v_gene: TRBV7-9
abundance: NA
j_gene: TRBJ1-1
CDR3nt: TGTGCCAGCAGCGCAGGGGAATGGACTGAAGCTTTCTTT
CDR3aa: CASSAGEWTEAFF

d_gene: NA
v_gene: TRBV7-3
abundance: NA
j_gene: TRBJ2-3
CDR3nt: TGTGCCAGCAGTCCCACAGGGTCTAGCACAGATACGCAGTATTTT
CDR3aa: CASSPTGSSTDTQYF

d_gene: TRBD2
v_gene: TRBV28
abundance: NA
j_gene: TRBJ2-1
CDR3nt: TGTGCCAGCAGCACCGGGACTAGCGGGAGGCGGTTGATCAATGAGCAGTTCTTC
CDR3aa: CASSTGTSGRRLINEQFF

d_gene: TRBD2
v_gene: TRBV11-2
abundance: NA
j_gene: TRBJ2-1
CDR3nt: TGTGCCAGCAGCCCCGAGGGGCAGGGCGGGAGTGAGCAGTTCTTC
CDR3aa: CASSPEGQGGSEQFF

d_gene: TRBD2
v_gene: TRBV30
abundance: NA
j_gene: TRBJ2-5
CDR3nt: TGTGCCTGGGGTACCCCCTTTGGGATAGCGGGGATACACCAAGAGACCCAGTACTTC
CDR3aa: CAWGTPFGIAGIHQETQYF

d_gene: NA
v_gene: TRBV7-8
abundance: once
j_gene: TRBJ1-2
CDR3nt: TGTGCCAGCAGCTGGACAGCCAGGGATGGCTACACCTTC
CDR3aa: CASSWTARDGYTF

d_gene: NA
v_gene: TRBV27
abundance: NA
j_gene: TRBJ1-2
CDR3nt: TGTGCCAGCAGTCCCCTTGGGGACACTAACTATGGCTACACCTTC
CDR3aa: CASSPLGDTNYGYTF

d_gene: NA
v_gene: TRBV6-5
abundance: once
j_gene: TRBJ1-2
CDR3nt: TGTGCCAGCAGTCACGACAGGCGCTATGGCTACACCTTC
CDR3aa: CASSHDRRYGYTF

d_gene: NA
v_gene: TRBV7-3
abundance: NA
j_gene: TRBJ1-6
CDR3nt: TGTGCCAGCAGCTTGCAGGGTAATTCACCCCTCCACTTT
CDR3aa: CASSLQGNSPLHF

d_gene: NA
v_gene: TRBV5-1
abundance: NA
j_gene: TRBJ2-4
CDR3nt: TGCGCCAGCAGACTAACAGGGTTAGCCAAAAACATTCAGTACTTC
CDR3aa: CASRLTGLAKNIQYF

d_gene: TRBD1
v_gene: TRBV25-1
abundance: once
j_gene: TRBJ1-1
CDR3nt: TGTGCCAGCAGAAGCGGACAGGGCGTTGAAGCTTTCTTT
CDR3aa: CASRSGQGVEAFF

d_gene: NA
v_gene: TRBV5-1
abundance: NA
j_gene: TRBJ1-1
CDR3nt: TGCGCCAGCAGCTTCTTTGGAGGTAGTAGATTAAGGAACACTGAAGCTTTCTTT
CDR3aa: CASSFFGGSRLRNTEAFF

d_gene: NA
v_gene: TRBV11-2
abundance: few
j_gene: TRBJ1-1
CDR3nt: TGTGCCAGCAGCTCCCAGGCGGGGACTGAAGCTTTCTTT
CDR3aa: CASSSQAGTEAFF

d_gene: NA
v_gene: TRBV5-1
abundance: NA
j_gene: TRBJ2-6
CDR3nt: TGCGCCAGCCGGGTTGACCTAATCCTCTCTGGGGCCAACGTCCTGACTTTC
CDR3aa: CASRVDLILSGANVLTF

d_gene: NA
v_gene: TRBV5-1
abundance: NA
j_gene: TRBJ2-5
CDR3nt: TGCGCCAGCAGCCCCCAGATGGAGGAGACCCAGTACTTC
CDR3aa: CASSPQMEETQYF

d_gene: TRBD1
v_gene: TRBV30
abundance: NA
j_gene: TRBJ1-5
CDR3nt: TGTGCCTGGATCGCCCCTGGACAGGGTGTTTTAAGTCAGCCCCAGCATTTT
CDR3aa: CAWIAPGQGVLSQPQHF

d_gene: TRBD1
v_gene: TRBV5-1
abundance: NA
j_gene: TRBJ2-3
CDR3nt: TGCGCCAGCAGCTTGGAACAGGGGGCGCGTAATACGCAGTATTTT
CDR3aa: CASSLEQGARNTQYF

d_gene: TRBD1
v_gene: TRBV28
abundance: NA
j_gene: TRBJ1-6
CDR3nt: TGTGCCAGCAGTCGGACAGGTGTGAGTCCCCTCCACTTT
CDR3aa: CASSRTGVSPLHF

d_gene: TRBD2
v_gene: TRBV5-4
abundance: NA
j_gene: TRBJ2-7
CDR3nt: TGTGCCAGCAGCTGGGGGGGGGACCTCTACGAGCAGTACTTC
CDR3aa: CASSWGGDLYEQYF

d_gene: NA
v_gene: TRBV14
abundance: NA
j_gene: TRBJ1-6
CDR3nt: TGTGCCAGCAGCCAAGTAACGGGACAAAATTCACCCCTCCACTTT
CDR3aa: CASSQVTGQNSPLHF

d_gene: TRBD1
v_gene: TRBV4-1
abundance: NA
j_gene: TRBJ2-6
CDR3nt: TGCGCCAGCAGCCACGAGGCAGGGGGCGTAATGGCTGGGGCCAACGTCCTGACTTTC
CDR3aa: CASSHEAGGVMAGANVLTF

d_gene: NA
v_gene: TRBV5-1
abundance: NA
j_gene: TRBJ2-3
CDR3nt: TGCGCCAGCAGCAGGGACATTCGCACAGATACGCAGTATTTT
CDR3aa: CASSRDIRTDTQYF

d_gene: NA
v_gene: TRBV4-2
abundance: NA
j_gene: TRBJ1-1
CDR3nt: TGTGCCAGCAGCCTCCAGCTAGGGGGGAACACTGAAGCTTTCTTT
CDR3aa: CASSLQLGGNTEAFF

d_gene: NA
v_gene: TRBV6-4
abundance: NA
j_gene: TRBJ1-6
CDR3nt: TGTGCCAGCAGTGACGATCAGGGGAGTAGCCCACCCCTCCACTTT
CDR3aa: CASSDDQGSSPPLHF

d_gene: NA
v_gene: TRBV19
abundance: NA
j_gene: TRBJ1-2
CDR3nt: TGTGCCAGCAGATCCCCCTCGACAGGTATCTATGGCTACACCTTC
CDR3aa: CASRSPSTGIYGYTF

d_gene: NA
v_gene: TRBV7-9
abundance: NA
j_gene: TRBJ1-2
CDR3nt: TGTGCCAGCAGCCCCGTGGGGAGGGTCCCGACGGGTGGCTACACCTTC
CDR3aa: CASSPVGRVPTGGYTF

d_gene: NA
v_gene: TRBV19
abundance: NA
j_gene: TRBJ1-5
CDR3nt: TGTGCCAGTAGTTCTCAGGGGCTTAGCAATCAGCCCCAGCATTTT
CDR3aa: CASSSQGLSNQPQHF

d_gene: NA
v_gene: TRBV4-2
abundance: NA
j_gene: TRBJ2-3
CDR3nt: TGTGCCAGCAGCCTGGAGCGGGCAGATACGCAGTATTTT
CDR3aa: CASSLERADTQYF

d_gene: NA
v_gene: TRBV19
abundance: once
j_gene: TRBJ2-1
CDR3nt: TGTGCCAGTAGTCCACGGGACACCCCATACAATGAGCAGTTCTTC
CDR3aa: CASSPRDTPYNEQFF

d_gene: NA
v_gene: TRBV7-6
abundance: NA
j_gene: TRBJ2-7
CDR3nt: TGTGCCAGCAGCAGCCTAGACTCGGAGATTTACGAGCAGTACTTC
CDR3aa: CASSSLDSEIYEQYF

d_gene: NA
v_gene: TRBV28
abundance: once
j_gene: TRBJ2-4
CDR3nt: TGTGCCAGCAGTTCGATGGATCAGGGTCCAAAAGCCAAAAACATTCAGTACTTC
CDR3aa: CASSSMDQGPKAKNIQYF

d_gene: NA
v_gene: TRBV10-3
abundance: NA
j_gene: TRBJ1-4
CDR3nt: TGTGCCATCAGTGGGACTTCGAATGAAAAACTGTTTTTT
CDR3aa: CAISGTSNEKLFF

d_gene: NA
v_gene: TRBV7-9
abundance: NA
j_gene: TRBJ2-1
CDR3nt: TGTGCCAGCAGCGGCCGGGACTTCGGTGAGCAGTTCTTC
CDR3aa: CASSGRDFGEQFF

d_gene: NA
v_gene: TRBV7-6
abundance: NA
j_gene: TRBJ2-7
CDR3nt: TGTGCCAGCAGCATGGGGCTTTCCTACGAGCAGTACTTC
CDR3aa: CASSMGLSYEQYF

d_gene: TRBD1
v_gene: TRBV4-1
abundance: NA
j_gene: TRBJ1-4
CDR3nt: TGCGCCAGCAGCCAAGACTTACAGGGGGTAGCAACTAATGAAAAACTGTTTTTT
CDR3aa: CASSQDLQGVATNEKLFF

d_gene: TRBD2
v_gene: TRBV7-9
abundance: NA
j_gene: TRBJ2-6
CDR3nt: TGTGCTCTCAGCTTTGGTTTGACTAGCGGGAGGACTGGGGCCAACGTCCTGACTTTC
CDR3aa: CALSFGLTSGRTGANVLTF

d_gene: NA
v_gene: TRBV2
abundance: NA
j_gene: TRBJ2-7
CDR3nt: TGTGCCAGCTTATCCGAGATAAGCTACGAGCAGTACTTC
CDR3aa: CASLSEISYEQYF

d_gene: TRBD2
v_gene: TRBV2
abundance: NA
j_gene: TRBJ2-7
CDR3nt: TGTGCCAGCAGTGAATCTGATTCCGTCGGTCTAGCGGGGATCCCCTACGAGCAGTACTTC
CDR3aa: CASSESDSVGLAGIPYEQYF

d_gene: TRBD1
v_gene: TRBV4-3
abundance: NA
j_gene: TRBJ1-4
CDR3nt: TGCGCCAGCAGCATAGGACCGGGACAGGGTGGAGAAAAACTGTTTTTT
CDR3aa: CASSIGPGQGGEKLFF

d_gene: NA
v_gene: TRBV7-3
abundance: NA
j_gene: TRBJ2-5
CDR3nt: TGTGCCAGCAGCCCCGCCCCAGGGTACCAAGAGACCCAGTACTTC
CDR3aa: CASSPAPGYQETQYF

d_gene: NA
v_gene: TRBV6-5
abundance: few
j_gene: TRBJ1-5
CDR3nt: TGTGCCAGCAGTTACTCTCTTAATCAGCCCCAGCATTTT
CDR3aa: CASSYSLNQPQHF

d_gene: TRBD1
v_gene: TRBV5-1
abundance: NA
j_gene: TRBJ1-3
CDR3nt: TGCGCCAGCAGCCAATGGGACAGGGCGGCACACGCCTCTGGAAACACCATATATTTT
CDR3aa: CASSQWDRAAHASGNTIYF

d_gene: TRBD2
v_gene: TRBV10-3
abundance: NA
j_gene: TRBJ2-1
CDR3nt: TGTGCCATCTCGGGACTAGCGGGTAACGGTGAGCAGTTCTTC
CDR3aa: CAISGLAGNGEQFF

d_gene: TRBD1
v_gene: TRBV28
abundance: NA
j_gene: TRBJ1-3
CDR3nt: TGTGCCAGCAGTACGAACAGGGGGACTGGAAACACCATATATTTT
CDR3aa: CASSTNRGTGNTIYF

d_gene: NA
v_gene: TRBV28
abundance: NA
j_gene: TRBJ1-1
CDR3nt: TGTGCCAGCAAAGGAATGGGAGGGACTGAAGCTTTCTTT
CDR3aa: CASKGMGGTEAFF

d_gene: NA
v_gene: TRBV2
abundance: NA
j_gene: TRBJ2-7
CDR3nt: TGTGCCAGCAGTGCGTTTTTACAGCATAGCTCCTACGAGCAGTACTTC
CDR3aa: CASSAFLQHSSYEQYF